This T cell receptor beta chain was obtained from a study of shared clonotypes between healthy human individuals. CD45RO-negative cells were positively selected for CCR7, leaving out terminally differentiated effector memory CD45RA+ cells. Profiled with immunoSEQ multiplex PCR; TCRdb holds only in-frame clones, not every one. The repertoire consists of about 650,000 clones, with 95% occurring once and the leading ten covering 0.095% to 0.12%. Germline CDR1 and CDR2: MNHNS and SASEGT. The CDR3 consists of 13 residues. V dropped 10 bases and J dropped 7 bases, with 20 bases sitting between them. The sequenced material came from naive CD8+ T cells sorted from blood. The TCR was taken from a young woman in good health. The chain combines TRBV6-1 with TRBJ2-7; tentatively, D is TRBD1 (6 bases). The CDR3 protein is CATRKGDGVEQYF. In nucleotides, the CDR3 is TGTGCCACCAGGAAGGGGGACGGAGTGGAGCAGTACTTC.